The text below deals with one T cell receptor (beta chain). No cognate antigen has been identified for it. No base qualities exist here, and no much larger clone lies one base off it. The entry originates in a study of neurological immune-mediated disorders (dated by TCRdb to between 2018 and 2021). Concerning the study at large: Of the roughly 34 multiple sclerosis patients, about 31 had relapsing-remitting MS and 3 had secondary progressive MS. The approximately 100 TCR-beta libraries included longitudinal samples, technical triplicates and paired sorted CD4+ and CD8+ T-cell subsets alongside PBMC samples. Peripheral blood TCR-beta repertoires from HTLV-I-associated myelopathy (HAM/TSP) patients, multiple sclerosis patients and healthy controls were compared by UMI-based sequencing. The cohort included about 70 subjects: approximately 15 with HAM/TSP, some 35 with multiple sclerosis, and approximately 20 healthy controls.

For unsorted PBMC libraries, 2 million PBMCs were used after storage in RNAlater at -80 degrees C until RNA extraction. The multiple sclerosis patients were enrolled in a US clinical protocol that evaluated disease progression with magnetic resonance imaging. Peripheral blood underwent Ficoll-Hypaque density gradient centrifugation to isolate PBMCs, which were then cryopreserved in liquid nitrogen. General study outcomes and caveats: TCR clonal expansion was highest in HAM/TSP patients and lowest in MS patients, with MS patients falling below even healthy controls. The MS cluster was not associated with any clinical or MRI features, and the authors stated that larger cohorts are needed. Expanded clones from different subjects shared no identical CDR3 amino acid sequences, which suggests that TCR-beta repertoires were private in all groups. In a phylogenetic analysis, the repertoires of 18 out of 34 MS patients fell into a single cluster of related CDR3 sequences, pointing to a possible signature at the repertoire level.

cDNA was synthesized by template-switch 5'RACE using a primer carrying a 10-nucleotide random unique molecular identifier by which each TCR transcript was tagged. Each sequencing run produced over 160 million TCR-beta sequences covering 15-18 subjects. The RNeasy kit was used for extraction of total RNA. TCR-beta VDJ regions were amplified with primers for the TCR constant region and the 5'RACE anchor, using the KAPA Real-time Library Amplification kit. Sample indexes and Illumina adaptors were added in a first PCR, and a second PCR then increased library yield. The roughly 650 bp TCR product was size-selected on a 2% E-gel SizeSelection system after Ampure bead purification. Before pooling, libraries had their quality checked on a Bioanalyzer, their concentration measured with Qubit, and their quantity determined with the Kapa Library Quantification kit. Libraries were sequenced paired-end 2 x 150 bp on an Illumina HiSeq 2500. To increase sequence diversity, roughly 23-30% phiX was spiked into each library pool. The published analysis was carried out like this. The quality-filtered reads were processed with the UMI-based MiGEC pipeline, whose error correction step removed more than 85% of the raw TCR sequences. IMGT germline references were used for alignment of VDJ genes, and clonotypes were defined by a unique CDR3 amino acid sequence together with V-J genes. Clonal expansion, Shannon diversity and CDR3 relatedness (CalcPairwiseDistances, ClusterSamples) were evaluated with VDJtools, and phylogenetic trees were built with CLCbio workbench. Using coefficient-of-variation modelling across technical triplicates, the study counted a clone as expanded if it had at least 8 unique UMIs. TCRdb reworked the public reads: Q25 trimming with fastp, MiXCR clone assembly, productive beta chains retained. For every CDR3 protein sequence, its rows merge into one entry that carries the most common genes and DNA. Here the V and J calls rest on TCRdb's processing, not on the authors' analysis. Across this sample there are around 67,000 distinct CDR3 sequences, with roughly 5% seen only once. The ten largest clones take up approximately 7.4% of the sample.

The CDR3 sequence holds 11 residues, the cysteine and phenylalanine included. The only DNA kept is the CDR3, 33 bases in frame from the first base. The germline V gene encodes CDR1 SGHRS and CDR2 YFSETQ. V lost 5 bases and J lost 5 bases; the stretch between them is 7 bases long. The TCR comes from a young man with multiple sclerosis. The receptor chain draws on TRBV5-1 and TRBJ1-1, with no D gene named confidently. The sequenced sample was PBMCs. The DNA sequence follows: TGCGCCAGCAGATTCGGGACTGAAGCTTTCTTT. The encoded protein is CASRFGTEAFF.